The 13 T cell receptor beta chains below were found in one sample sequenced in a study of PD-L1 blockade in urothelial cancer. Sequenced by immunoSEQ multiplex PCR; TCRdb stores in-frame clones only, minus some. The sample lists fewer than 100,000 clones; around four fifths were seen once. As for time point: pretreatment peripheral blood. Material: PBMCs, obtained around atezolizumab (anti-PD-L1) treatment. Receptors originate from a man between 40 and 49 years old with urothelial cancer.

This chain connects TRBV5-6 to TRBJ1-2; 7 bases match TRBD1. The length of the CDR3 is 15 residues. Trimming took 4 bases from V and 4 from J; bases not matched to a gene: 10. Germline V gene lookup returns CDR1 SGHDT and CDR2 YYEEEE. CDR3 sequence: CASSLGPDRIYGYTF. The CDR3, as DNA: TGTGCCAGCAGCCTAGGCCCGGACAGGATCTATGGCTACACCTTC. The full variable domain, rest sourced from reference TRBV5-6 and TRBJ1-2, is DAGVTQSPTHLIKTRGQQVTLRCSPKSGHDTVSWYQQALGQGPQFIFQYYEEEERQRGNFPDRFSGHQFPNYSSELNVNALLLGDSALYLCASSLGPDRIYGYTFGSGTRLTVV.

The chain combines TRBV30 with TRBJ1-2, with D maybe TRBD1 (5 bases). The V end was cut by 5 bases, the J end by 0 bases, with 10 bases between. There are 13 residues in the CDR3. Germline V gives CDR1 GTSNPN, CDR2 SVGIG (reference sequence). Here the CDR3 reads CAWSWGANYGYTF. CDR3 coding DNA: TGTGCCTGGTCCTGGGGGGCTAACTATGGCTACACCTTC.

The chain couples TRBV5-4 to TRBJ1-4; 9 bases match TRBD1. Germline lookup yields CDR1 SGHNT and CDR2 YYREEE (reference sequence). The CDR3 length is 15 residues. Trimming cost V 4 bases and J 8 bases; bases outside gene matches: 9. The CDR3 is CASSTLDRGGEKLFF. The CDR3, as DNA: TGTGCCAGCAGCACCCTCGACAGGGGGGGCGAAAAACTGTTTTTT.

This sequence joins TRBV6-5 and TRBJ2-1; maybe TRBD2 (6 bases). The CDR3 length is 15 residues. V was cut by 5 bases and J by 3 bases, with 14 bases left in between. Germline CDR1 and CDR2: MNHEY and SVGAGI. CDR3 loop: CASSPSSGGYNEQFF. CDR3 DNA: TGTGCCAGCAGTCCCTCCTCCGGGGGCTACAATGAGCAGTTCTTC.

This chain uses TRBV11-2 with TRBJ2-6, with a tentative D call TRBD1 (6 bases). Between the trimmed V and J ends, which lost 8 bases and 0 bases, there was a span of 14 bases. The CDR3 is made up of 16 amino acids. Per germline, CDR1 SGHAT and CDR2 FQNNGV. CDR3 nucleotides: TGTGCCAGCGGTCCTAAAGGGGGCTCTGGGGCCAACGTCCTGACTTTC. Protein sequence: CASGPKGGSGANVLTF.

The gene calls are TRBV19 and TRBJ1-2, with 8 bases lining up with TRBD1. Trimming cost V 6 bases and J 4 bases; bases outside gene matches: 7. The CDR3 contains 14 residues. In germline, CDR1 is LNHDA, CDR2 SQIVND (reference sequence). As DNA, the CDR3 is TGTGCCAGTAGGCCGGGACAGGTAATCTATGGCTACACCTTC. It specifies CASRPGQVIYGYTF.

This clone was seen a few times. The chain joins TRBV28 to TRBJ1-1, with D maybe TRBD1 (5 bases). There are 11 residues in the CDR3. Trimming stripped 4 bases from V and 8 bases from J, with 8 bases between. Germline CDR1 and CDR2: MDHEN and SYDVKM. DNA for the CDR3: TGTGCCAGCAGTTGGGGCTTCGAAGCTTTCTTT. Translating gives CASSWGFEAFF.

This clone was found many times. The chain carries TRBV4-1 and TRBJ2-2; tentatively, D is TRBD2 (5 bases). The germline V gene encodes CDR1 MGHRA and CDR2 YSYEKL. Trimming stripped 4 bases from V and 4 bases from J, with 13 bases between. This CDR3 has 15 residues. The CDR3 protein is CASSPPGMGTGELFF. The CDR3 DNA reads TGCGCCAGCAGCCCTCCGGGAATGGGCACCGGGGAGCTGTTTTTT.

This CDR3 reads CATSSKPRGYGYTF. As DNA, the CDR3 is TGTGCCACCAGCAGCAAGCCCAGGGGCTATGGCTACACCTTC. The chain uses TRBV15 and TRBJ1-2; the D gene is possibly TRBD1 (6 bases). V shed 3 bases and J shed 4 bases, with 12 bases lying between them. Germline CDR1 and CDR2: LNHNV and YYDKDF (reference sequence). The CDR3 contains 14 residues.

There are a few counts of this clone. This chain uses TRBV7-9 with TRBJ1-1; maybe TRBD1 (5 bases). There are 13 residues in the CDR3. V lost 5 bases and J lost 7, with 14 bases in between. CDR1 is SEHNR, CDR2 FQNEAQ, per germline (reference sequence). CDR3 coding DNA: TGTGCCAGCAGCCCCGGGGGGGAGCGTGAAGCTTTCTTT. Translation gives CASSPGGEREAFF.

The rearrangement links TRBV19 to TRBJ2-6; 7 nucleotides match TRBD1. V gave up 4 bases and J gave up 0 bases; unmatched junction bases: 9. This CDR3 is 18 amino acids long. The germline gives CDR1 LNHDA, CDR2 SQIVND (reference sequence). The CDR3 sequence is CASSRRGTASSGANVLTF. As DNA, the CDR3 is TGTGCCAGTAGTAGAAGAGGGACAGCCTCCTCTGGGGCCAACGTCCTGACTTTC.

This clone has a single count. J is TRBJ2-3 and V is TRBV2; tentatively, D is TRBD2 (5 bases). The germline gives CDR1 SNHLY, CDR2 FYNNEI. Trimming took 7 bases from V and 0 from J, leaving 14 bases between them. There are 15 residues in the CDR3. The CDR3 reads CASKPSWISTDTQYF. Here the CDR3 DNA reads TGTGCCAGCAAACCTAGCTGGATAAGCACAGATACGCAGTATTTT.

CDR3 DNA: TGTGCCAGCAGAGTACTTGTGGGGCGCGAGCAGTACTTC. It is translated as CASRVLVGREQYF. The chain recombines TRBV28 with TRBJ2-7, with D tentatively TRBD1 (5 bases). CDR3 size: 13 residues. V lost 6 bases and J lost 6, with 15 bases in between. Germline V gene data show CDR1 as MDHEN and CDR2 as SYDVKM.